The clone carrying this T cell receptor beta chain was seen only a few times. Its antigen is not identified. Each CDR3 protein gets one entry after TCRdb re-called the reads with MiXCR. The table records around 64,000 distinct CDR3 sequences, around 21% of them present only once. The sample is drawn from a study of type 1 regulatory T cells. Study-level background: This in vitro CD4 product, T-allo10, is enriched for Tr1 cells and alloantigen-specific.

Deletions cut 7 bases from V and 7 bases from J, with 14 bases between. This CDR3 region has 13 residues. CDR1 is MDHEN, CDR2 SYDVKM, per germline. Regarding the study as a whole: Compared with non-Tr1 cells, Tr1 cells showed a narrower TCR repertoire.

The gene calls are TRBV28 and TRBJ2-4; D remains ambiguous. The receptor comes from a human donor in good health. Sequences were obtained from cultured type 1 regulatory T (Tr1) cells, either the whole culture or a sorted fraction (not recorded which). The CDR3 here is CASTIPGMNIQYF. In nucleotides, the CDR3 is TGTGCCAGCACCATTCCAGGCATGAACATTCAGTACTTC.